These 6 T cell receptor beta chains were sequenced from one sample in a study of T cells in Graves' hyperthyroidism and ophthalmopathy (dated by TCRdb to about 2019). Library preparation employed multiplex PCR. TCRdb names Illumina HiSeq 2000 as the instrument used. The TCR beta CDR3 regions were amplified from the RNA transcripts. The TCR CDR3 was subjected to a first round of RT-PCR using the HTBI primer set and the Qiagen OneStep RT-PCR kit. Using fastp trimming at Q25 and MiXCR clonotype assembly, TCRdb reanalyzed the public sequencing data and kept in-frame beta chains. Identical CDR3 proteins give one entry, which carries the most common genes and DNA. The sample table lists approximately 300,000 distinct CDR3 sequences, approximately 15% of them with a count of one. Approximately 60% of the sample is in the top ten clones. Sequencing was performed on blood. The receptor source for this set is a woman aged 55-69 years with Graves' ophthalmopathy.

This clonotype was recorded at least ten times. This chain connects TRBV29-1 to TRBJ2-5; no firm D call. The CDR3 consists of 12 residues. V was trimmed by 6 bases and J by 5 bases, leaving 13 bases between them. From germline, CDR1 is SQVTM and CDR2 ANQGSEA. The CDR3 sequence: CSVLSGSETQYF. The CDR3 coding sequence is TGCAGCGTGTTGTCTGGGTCGGAGACCCAGTACTTC.

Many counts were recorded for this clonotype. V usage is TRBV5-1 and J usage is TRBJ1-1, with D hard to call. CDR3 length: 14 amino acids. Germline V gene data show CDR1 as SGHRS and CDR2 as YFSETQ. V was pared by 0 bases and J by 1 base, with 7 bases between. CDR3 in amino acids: CASSLDQRNTEAFF. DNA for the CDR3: TGCGCCAGCAGCTTGGATCAGAGGAACACTGAAGCTTTCTTT.

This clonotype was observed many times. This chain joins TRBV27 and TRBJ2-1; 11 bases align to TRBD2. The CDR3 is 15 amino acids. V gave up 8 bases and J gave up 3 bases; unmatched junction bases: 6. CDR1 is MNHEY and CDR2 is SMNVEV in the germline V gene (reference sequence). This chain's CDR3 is CASGPTSGGYNEQFF. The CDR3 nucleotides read TGTGCCAGCGGGCCCACTAGCGGGGGCTACAATGAGCAGTTCTTC.

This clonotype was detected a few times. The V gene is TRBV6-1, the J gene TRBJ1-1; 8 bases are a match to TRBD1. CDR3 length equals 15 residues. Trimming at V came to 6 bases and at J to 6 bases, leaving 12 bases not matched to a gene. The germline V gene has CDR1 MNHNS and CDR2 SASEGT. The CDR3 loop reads CASSGNRGWLSEAFF. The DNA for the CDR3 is TGTGCCAGCAGCGGAAACAGGGGGTGGTTATCTGAAGCTTTCTTT.

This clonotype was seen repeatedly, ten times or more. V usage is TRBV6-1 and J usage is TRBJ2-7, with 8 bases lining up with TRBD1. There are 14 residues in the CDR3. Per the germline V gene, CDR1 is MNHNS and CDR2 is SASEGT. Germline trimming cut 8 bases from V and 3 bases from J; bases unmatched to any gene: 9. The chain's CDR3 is CASGRHGQGYEQYF. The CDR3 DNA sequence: TGTGCCAGCGGGCGACACGGACAGGGCTACGAGCAGTACTTC.

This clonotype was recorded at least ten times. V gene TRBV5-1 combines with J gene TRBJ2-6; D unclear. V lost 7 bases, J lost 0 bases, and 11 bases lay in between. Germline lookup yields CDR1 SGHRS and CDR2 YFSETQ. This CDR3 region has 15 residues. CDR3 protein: CASAVPLSGANVLTF. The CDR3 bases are TGCGCCAGCGCCGTCCCTCTCTCTGGGGCCAACGTCCTGACTTTC.